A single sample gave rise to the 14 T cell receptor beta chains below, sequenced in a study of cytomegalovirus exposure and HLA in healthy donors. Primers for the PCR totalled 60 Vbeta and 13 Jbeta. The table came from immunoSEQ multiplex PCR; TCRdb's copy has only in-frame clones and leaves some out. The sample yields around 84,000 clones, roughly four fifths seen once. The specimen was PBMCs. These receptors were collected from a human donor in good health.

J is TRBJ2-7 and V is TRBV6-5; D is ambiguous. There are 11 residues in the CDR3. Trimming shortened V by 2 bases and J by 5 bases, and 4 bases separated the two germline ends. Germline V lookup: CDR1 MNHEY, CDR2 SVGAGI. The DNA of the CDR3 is TGTGCCAGCAGTTACCCCGACGAGCAGTACTTC. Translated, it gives CASSYPDEQYF.

The CDR3 sequence is CSVRDSFTGELFF. The CDR3 DNA is TGCAGCGTACGGGACTCCTTCACCGGGGAGCTGTTTTTT. V usage is TRBV29-1 and J usage is TRBJ2-2; the D gene is possibly TRBD2 (6 bases). Trimming pared 6 bases from V and 4 bases from J, leaving 12 bases between. The CDR3 loop spans 13 amino acids. Germline values: CDR1 SQVTM, CDR2 ANQGSEA.

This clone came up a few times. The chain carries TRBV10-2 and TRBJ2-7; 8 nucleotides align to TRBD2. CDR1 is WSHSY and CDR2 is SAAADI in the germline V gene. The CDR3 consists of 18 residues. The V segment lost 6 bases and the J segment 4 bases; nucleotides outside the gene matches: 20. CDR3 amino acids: CASSGPGLVPLEGYEQYF. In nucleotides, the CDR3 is TGCGCCAGCAGCGGCCCGGGACTAGTACCCCTGGAGGGGTACGAGCAGTACTTC.

The CDR3 region is CASSTRGSGANVLTF. CDR3 bases: TGTGCCAGTAGTACCAGGGGCTCTGGGGCCAACGTCCTGACTTTC. This chain uses TRBV19 with TRBJ2-6, with D perhaps matching TRBD1 (6 bases). Germline V gives CDR1 LNHDA, CDR2 SQIVND (reference sequence). V lost 4 bases, J lost 0 bases, and 7 bases lay in between. This CDR3 is built from 15 residues.

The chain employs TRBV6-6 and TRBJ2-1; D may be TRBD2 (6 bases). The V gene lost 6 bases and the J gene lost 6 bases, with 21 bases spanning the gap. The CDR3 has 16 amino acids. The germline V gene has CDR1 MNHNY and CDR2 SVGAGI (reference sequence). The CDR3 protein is CASSYRPMTGSNEQFF. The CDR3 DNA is TGTGCCAGCAGCTACCGACCCATGACCGGGAGCAATGAGCAGTTCTTC.

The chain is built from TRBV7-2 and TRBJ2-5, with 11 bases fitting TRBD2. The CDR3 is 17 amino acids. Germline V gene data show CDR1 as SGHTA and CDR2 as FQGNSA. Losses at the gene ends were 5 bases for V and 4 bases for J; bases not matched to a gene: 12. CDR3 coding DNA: TGTGCCAGCAGCCCCGTTGGGACTAGCGGTGGGGGAGAGACCCAGTACTTC. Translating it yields CASSPVGTSGGGETQYF.

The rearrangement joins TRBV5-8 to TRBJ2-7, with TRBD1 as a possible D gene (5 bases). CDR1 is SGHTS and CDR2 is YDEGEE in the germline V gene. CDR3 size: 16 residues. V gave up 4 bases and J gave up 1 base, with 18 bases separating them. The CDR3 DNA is TGTGCCAGCAGCCCCTGGACATTCGGCCGGTCCTACGAGCAGTACTTC. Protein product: CASSPWTFGRSYEQYF.

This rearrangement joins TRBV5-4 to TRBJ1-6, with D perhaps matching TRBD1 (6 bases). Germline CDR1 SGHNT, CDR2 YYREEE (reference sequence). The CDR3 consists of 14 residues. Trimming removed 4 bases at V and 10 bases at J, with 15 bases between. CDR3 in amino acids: CASSLQGPESPLHF. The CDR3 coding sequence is TGTGCCAGCAGCCTACAGGGACCCGAATCACCCCTCCACTTT.

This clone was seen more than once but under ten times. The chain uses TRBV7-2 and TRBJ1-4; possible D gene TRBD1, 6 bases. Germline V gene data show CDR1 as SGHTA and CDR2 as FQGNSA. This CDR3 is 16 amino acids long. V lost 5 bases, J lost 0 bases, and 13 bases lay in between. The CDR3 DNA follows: TGTGCCAGCAGCCTCGGACAGTTTCCAACTAATGAAAAACTGTTTTTT. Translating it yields CASSLGQFPTNEKLFF.

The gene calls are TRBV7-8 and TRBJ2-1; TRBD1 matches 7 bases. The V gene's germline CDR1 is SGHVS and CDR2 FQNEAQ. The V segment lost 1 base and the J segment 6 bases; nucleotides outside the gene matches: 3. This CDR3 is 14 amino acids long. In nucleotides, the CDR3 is TGTGCCAGCAGCTTAGGCAGGGGGAGCAATGAGCAGTTCTTC. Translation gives CASSLGRGSNEQFF.

Written as DNA, the CDR3 is TGCAGCGTGGGCGGACAGGGGGTAACCGGGGAGCTGTTTTTT. Its protein product is CSVGGQGVTGELFF. The genes are TRBV29-1 and TRBJ2-2; 10 positions agree with TRBD1. Germline values: CDR1 SQVTM, CDR2 ANQGSEA. The CDR3 consists of 14 residues. Germline trimming cut 6 bases from V and 5 bases from J; bases unmatched to any gene: 6.

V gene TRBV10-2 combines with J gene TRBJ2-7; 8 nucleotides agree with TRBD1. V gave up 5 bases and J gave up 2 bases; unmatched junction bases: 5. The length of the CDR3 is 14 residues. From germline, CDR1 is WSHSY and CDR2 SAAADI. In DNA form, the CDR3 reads TGCGCCAGCAGTTCGGACAGGGAAACCTACGAGCAGTACTTC. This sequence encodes CASSSDRETYEQYF.

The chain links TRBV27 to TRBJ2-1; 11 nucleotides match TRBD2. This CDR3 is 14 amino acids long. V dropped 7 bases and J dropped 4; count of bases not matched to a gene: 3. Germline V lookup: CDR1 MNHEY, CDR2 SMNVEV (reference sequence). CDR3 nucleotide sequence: TGTGCCAGCACCTTAGCGGGGGGGTACAATGAGCAGTTCTTC. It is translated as CASTLAGGYNEQFF.

DNA of the CDR3: TGTGCCAGCAGTTACGTTCAGGGGCAGTCCTACAATGAGCAGTTCTTC. This codes for CASSYVQGQSYNEQFF. The chain couples TRBV6-5 to TRBJ2-1; maybe TRBD1 (6 bases). V shed 2 bases and J shed 1 base, with 12 bases lying between them. CDR1 and CDR2 from the germline V gene are MNHEY and SVGAGI. CDR3 length: 16 residues.